This T cell receptor (beta chain) was recorded in a study of OX40 agonist ivuxolimab in advanced cancers. Study summary: An agonistic human IgG2 monoclonal antibody against OX40 (CD134) was given. Dose-escalation patients' cancers were hepatocellular carcinoma, melanoma, renal cell or head and neck cancer. Partial responses were observed in three patients, of whom one had hepatocellular carcinoma and two had cutaneous melanoma. Study results and caveats: CD4+ and CD8+ blood T cells expanded clonally by week 6 at 0.1 to 3.0 mg/kg.

The ends lost 0 bases at V and 2 bases at J; junction bases unmatched: 9. This CDR3 region has 17 residues. In the case of this clone: Antigen unknown.

TCRdb's copy holds only in-frame clones and misses some; the assay was immunoSEQ multiplex PCR. The sample consists of approximately 87,000 clones, around 91% of them appearing once. The chain uses TRBV23-1 and TRBJ2-7, with TRBD1 matching over 8 bases. TRBV23-1 is known as an ORF, though its function is uncertain. Specimen: CD4+ or CD8+ T cells sorted from blood, collected in a trial of the OX40 agonist ivuxolimab. This receptor was obtained from an adult with an advanced solid tumor such as melanoma, head and neck, liver or kidney cancer. CDR3 DNA: TGCGCCAGCAGTCAATCGCCCAGGGACAGGCCGACCTACGAGCAGTACTTC. It yields the protein CASSQSPRDRPTYEQYF.